This T cell receptor beta chain was captured by sequencing in a study of blood T cell repertoires in COVID-19. Background on the study: Collection of acute and convalescent COVID-19 samples took place in the United States, Italy and Spain. Sources were T cells, B-cell-depleted T cells, or PBMCs; the material itself was cDNA or gDNA.

Per the original data handling: Amplification from reference gene primers served as the basis for estimated nucleated cell counts. Only in-frame clones appear in the TCRdb table, and some are missing; sequencing was by immunoSEQ multiplex PCR. The V and J calls and clone size come from that table; D and trimming were worked out from the DNA. The table includes 300,000 to 400,000 clones, under 95% detected once. The length of the CDR3 is 13 residues. Germline V CDR1 and CDR2: SGHAT, FQNNGV. Trimming removed 1 base from V and 5 bases from J, with 9 bases in between. The sequence came from a woman younger than 35 who had recovered from COVID-19. Sequencing was performed on peripheral blood. The chain employs TRBV11-2 and TRBJ2-7; possible D gene TRBD2, 7 bases. The CDR3 bases are TGTGCCAGCAGCTTAGGGGGGGGCCACGAGCAGTACGTC. This encodes CASSLGGGHEQYV.